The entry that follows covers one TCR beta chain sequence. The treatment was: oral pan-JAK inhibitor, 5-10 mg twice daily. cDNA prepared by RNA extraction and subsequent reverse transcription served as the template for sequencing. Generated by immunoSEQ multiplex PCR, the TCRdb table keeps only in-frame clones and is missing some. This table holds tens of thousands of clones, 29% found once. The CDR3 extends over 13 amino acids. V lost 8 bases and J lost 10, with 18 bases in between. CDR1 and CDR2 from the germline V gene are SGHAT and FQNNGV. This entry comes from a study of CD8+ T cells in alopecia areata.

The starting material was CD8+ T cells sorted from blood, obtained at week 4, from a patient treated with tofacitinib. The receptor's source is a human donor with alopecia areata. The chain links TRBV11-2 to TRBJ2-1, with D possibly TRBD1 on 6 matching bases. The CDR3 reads CASSPVQGPEQFF. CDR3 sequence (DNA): TGTGCCAGCTCCCCCGTACAGGGACCGGAGCAGTTCTTC.